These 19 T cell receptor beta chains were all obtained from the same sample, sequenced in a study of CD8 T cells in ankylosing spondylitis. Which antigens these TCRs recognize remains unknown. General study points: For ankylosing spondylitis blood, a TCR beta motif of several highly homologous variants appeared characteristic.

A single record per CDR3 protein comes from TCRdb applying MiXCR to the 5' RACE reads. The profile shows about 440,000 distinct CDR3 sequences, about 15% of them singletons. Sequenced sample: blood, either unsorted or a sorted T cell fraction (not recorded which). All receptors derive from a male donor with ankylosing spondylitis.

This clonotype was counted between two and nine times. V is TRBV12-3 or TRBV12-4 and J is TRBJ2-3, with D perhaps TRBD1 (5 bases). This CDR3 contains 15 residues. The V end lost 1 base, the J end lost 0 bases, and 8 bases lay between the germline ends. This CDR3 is CASSLGQRSTDTQYF. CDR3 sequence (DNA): TGTGCCAGCAGTTTAGGACAGAGAAGCACAGATACGCAGTATTTT.

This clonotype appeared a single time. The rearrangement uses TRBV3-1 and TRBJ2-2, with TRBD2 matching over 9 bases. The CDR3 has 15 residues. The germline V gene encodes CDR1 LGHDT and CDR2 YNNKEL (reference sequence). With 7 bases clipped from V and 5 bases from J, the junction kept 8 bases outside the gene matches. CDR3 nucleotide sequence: TGTGCCAGCATGAAGCGGGGGGCGGGGACCGGGGAGCTGTTTTTT. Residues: CASMKRGAGTGELFF. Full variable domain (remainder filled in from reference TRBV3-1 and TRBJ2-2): DTAVSQTPKYLVTQMGNDKSIKCEQNLGHDTMYWYKQDSKKFLKIMFSYNNKELIINETVPNRFSPKSPDKAHLNLHINSLELGDSAVYFCASMKRGAGTGELFFGEGSRLTVL.

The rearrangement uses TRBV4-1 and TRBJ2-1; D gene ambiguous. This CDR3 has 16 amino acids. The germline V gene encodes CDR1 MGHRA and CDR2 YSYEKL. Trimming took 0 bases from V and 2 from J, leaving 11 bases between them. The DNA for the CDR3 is TGCGCCAGCAGCCAAGATTTGGCGGAGACCTACAATGAGCAGTTCTTC. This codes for CASSQDLAETYNEQFF.

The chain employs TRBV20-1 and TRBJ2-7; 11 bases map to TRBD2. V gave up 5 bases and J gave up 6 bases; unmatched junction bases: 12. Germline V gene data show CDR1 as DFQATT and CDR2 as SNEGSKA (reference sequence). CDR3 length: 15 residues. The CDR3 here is CSAFLAGGTLSEQYF. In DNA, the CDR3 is TGCAGTGCTTTCCTAGCGGGAGGAACGTTAAGCGAGCAGTACTTC.

CDR3 sequence (DNA): TGCGCCAGCAGCCAAGATTCCCGGGGCCGGACCGCTTCTGGAAACACCATATATTTT. Protein sequence: CASSQDSRGRTASGNTIYF. The chain has TRBV4-1 and TRBJ1-3; TRBD1 might be the D (5 bases). Trimming stripped 0 bases from V and 1 base from J, with 19 bases between. This CDR3 comprises 19 residues. Germline CDR1 reads MGHRA; CDR2 reads YSYEKL.

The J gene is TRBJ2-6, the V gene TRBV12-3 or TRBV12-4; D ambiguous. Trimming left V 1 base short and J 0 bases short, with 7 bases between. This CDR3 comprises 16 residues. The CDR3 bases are TGTGCCAGCAGTTTAGTCCGGAACTCTGGGGCCAACGTCCTGACTTTC. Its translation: CASSLVRNSGANVLTF.

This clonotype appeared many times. CDR3 DNA sequence: TGTGCCAGCAGCCAAGCCCACTCCAACTGGGGTCAGGGGGCTTTGGTGGAGCAGTACTTC. Translation: CASSQAHSNWGQGALVEQYF. This chain uses TRBV4-2 with TRBJ2-7; the match to TRBD1 covers 8 bases. The J segment lost 7 bases and the V segment lost 1 base, leaving 24 bases of the junction unmatched. Germline V CDR1 and CDR2: LGHNA, YNFKEQ. The CDR3 covers 20 residues.

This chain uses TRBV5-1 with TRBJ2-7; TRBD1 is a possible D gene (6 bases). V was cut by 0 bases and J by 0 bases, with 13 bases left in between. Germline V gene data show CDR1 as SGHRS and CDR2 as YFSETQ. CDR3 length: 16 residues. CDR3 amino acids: CASSLGQVGSSYEQYF. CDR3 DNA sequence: TGCGCCAGCAGCTTGGGACAGGTTGGGAGCTCCTACGAGCAGTACTTC.

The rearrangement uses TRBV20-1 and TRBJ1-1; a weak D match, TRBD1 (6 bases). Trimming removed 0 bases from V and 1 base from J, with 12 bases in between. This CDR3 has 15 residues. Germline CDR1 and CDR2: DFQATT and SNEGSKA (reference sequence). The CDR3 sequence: CSARDWGAWNTEAFF. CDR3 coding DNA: TGCAGTGCTAGAGATTGGGGGGCCTGGAACACTGAAGCTTTCTTT.

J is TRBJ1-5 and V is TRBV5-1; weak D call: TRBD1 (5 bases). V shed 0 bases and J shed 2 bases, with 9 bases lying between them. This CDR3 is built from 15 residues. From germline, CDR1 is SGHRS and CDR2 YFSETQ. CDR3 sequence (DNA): TGCGCCAGCAGCTTGGATTGGGGGGGCAATCAGCCCCAGCATTTT. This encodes CASSLDWGGNQPQHF.

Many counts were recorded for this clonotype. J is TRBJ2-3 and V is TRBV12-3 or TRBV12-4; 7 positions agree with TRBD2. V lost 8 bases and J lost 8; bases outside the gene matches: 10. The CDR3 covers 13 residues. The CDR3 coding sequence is TGTGCCAGCGGACCCCAGGGAGGGAGTACGCAGTATTTT. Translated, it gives CASGPQGGSTQYF.

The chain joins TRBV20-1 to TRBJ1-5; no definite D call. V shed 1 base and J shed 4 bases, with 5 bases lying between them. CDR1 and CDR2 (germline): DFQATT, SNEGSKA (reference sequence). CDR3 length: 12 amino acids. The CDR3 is CSARGANQPQHF. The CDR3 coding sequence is TGCAGTGCTAGAGGTGCGAATCAGCCCCAGCATTTT.

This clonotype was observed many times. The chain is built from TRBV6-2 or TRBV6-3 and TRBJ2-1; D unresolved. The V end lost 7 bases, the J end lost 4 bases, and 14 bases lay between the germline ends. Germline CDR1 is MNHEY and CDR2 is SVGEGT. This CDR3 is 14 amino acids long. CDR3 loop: CASKALLWYNEQFF. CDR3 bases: TGTGCCAGCAAAGCCCTCCTCTGGTACAATGAGCAGTTCTTC.

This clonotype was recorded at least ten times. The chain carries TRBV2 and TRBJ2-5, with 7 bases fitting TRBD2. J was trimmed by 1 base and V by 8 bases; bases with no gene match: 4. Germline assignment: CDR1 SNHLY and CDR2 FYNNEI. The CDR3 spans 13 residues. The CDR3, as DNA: TGTGCCAGCCTAGCTAGCGGCCAAGAGACCCAGTACTTC. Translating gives CASLASGQETQYF.

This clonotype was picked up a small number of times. This chain's CDR3 is CSVGDGGIYSNQPQHF. CDR3 nucleotides: TGCAGCGTGGGCGACGGGGGAATATATAGCAATCAGCCCCAGCATTTT. This sequence joins TRBV29-1 and TRBJ1-5; D is perhaps TRBD1 (5 bases). Deletions cut 6 bases from V and 0 bases from J, with 18 bases between. Per germline, CDR1 SQVTM and CDR2 ANQGSEA. The CDR3 runs 16 residues.

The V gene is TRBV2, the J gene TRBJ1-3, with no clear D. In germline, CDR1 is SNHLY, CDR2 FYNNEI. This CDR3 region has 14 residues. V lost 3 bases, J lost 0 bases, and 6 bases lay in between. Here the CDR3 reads CASSDKVSGNTIYF. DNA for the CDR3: TGTGCCAGCAGTGATAAAGTCTCTGGAAACACCATATATTTT. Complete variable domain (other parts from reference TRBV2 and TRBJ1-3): EPEVTQTPSHQVTQMGQEVILRCVPISNHLYFYWYRQILGQKVEFLVSFYNNEISEKSEIFDDQFSVERPDGSNFTLKIRSTKLEDSAMYFCASSDKVSGNTIYFGEGSWLTVV.

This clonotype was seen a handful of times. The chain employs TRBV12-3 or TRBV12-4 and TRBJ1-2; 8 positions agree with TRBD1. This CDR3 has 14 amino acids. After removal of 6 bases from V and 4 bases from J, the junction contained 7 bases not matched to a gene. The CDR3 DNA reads TGTGCCAGCAGGTACACCGGGACAGGCTATGGCTACACCTTC. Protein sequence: CASRYTGTGYGYTF.

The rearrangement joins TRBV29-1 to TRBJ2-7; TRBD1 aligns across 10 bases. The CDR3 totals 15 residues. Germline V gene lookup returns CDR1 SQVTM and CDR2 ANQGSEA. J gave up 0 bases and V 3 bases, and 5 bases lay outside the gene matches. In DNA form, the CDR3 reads TGCAGCGTTGAGGGACAGGGGCTAGGCTCCTACGAGCAGTACTTC. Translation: CSVEGQGLGSYEQYF.

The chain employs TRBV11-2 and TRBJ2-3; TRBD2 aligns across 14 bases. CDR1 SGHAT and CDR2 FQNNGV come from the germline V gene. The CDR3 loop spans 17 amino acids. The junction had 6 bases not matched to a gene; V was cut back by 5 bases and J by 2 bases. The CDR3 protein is CASSGRTSGGHTDTQYF. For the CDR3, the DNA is TGTGCCAGCAGCGGGCGGACTAGCGGGGGGCACACAGATACGCAGTATTTT.